Listed below are T cell receptor beta chains from one sample, sequenced in a study of CD8 T cells in Susac syndrome. TCRdb re-analysed the immunoSEQ multiplex PCR reads in MiXCR, keeping a single row per CDR3 protein. Of over 150,000 distinct CDR3 sequences listed, roughly 95% are singletons. The sequenced material came from CD4+ T cells from PBMCs. All receptors derive from a human donor with multiple sclerosis. Both conserved end residues are part of each CDR3. A D gene is named only where the DNA matches it firmly. Clone sizes are given selectively: once, few, many, or a class where the clone is expanded.

size	D	V	J	DNA	CDR3
NA	NA	TRBV30	TRBJ1-4	TGTGCCTGGGCCCCTTCTCCGGGAACGGAAAAACTGTTTTTT	CAWAPSPGTEKLFF
NA	TRBD1	TRBV20-1	TRBJ2-5	TGCAGTGTTTTAGACAGGGGAGGTGAGACCCAGTACTTC	CSVLDRGGETQYF
NA	NA	TRBV27	TRBJ2-1	TGTGCCAGCAATACTCGCCCGGCTCGCAATGAGCAGTTCTTC	CASNTRPARNEQFF
NA	NA	TRBV7-8	TRBJ2-1	TGTGCCAGCAGCCGAGCGCAGAGGGCTAGATCCTACAATGAGCAGTTCTTC	CASSRAQRARSYNEQFF
NA	NA	TRBV12-3/TRBV12-4	TRBJ2-4	TGTGCCAGCAGCCGCGACAGGAGGCTAGCCAAAAACATTCAGTACTTC	CASSRDRRLAKNIQYF
once	NA	TRBV7-8	TRBJ2-3	TGTGCCAGCAGCTTAGCTCAGATCTTGTATTTT	CASSLAQILYF
NA	TRBD2	TRBV20-1	TRBJ2-1	TGCAGTGCTAAGCCGGGGAGGGAGTGGGGTGAGCAGTTCTTC	CSAKPGREWGEQFF
NA	NA	TRBV28	TRBJ1-1	TGTGCCAGCAGGAGGAACACTGAAGCTTTCTTT	CASRRNTEAFF
once	NA	TRBV30	TRBJ2-7	TGTGCCTGGGGGGGCGGTGGGGCCCGGAGATACGAGCAGTACTTC	CAWGGGGARRYEQYF
NA	TRBD1	TRBV20-1	TRBJ1-5	TGCAGTGCCCCGACAGGGAATAGCAATCAGCCCCAGCATTTT	CSAPTGNSNQPQHF
NA	NA	TRBV12-3/TRBV12-4	TRBJ1-1	TGTGCCAGCAGTCGATTCTTGCTTGAAGCTTTCTTT	CASSRFLLEAFF
once	TRBD1	TRBV19	TRBJ1-2	TGTGCCAGTAGTCCGACAGGGAGGTTCGTTGGCTACACCTTC	CASSPTGRFVGYTF
NA	NA	TRBV15	TRBJ2-5	TGTGCCACCAGCAGAGGGGACGGCCAAGAGACCCAGTACTTC	CATSRGDGQETQYF
NA	TRBD1	TRBV29-1	TRBJ2-7	TGCAGCGTGGGGGACAGCTACGAGCAGTACTTC	CSVGDSYEQYF
NA	NA	TRBV29-1	TRBJ1-2	TGCAGCGTTCCCCGGCGAGGTGGCTACACCTTC	CSVPRRGGYTF
NA	NA	TRBV7-9	TRBJ1-6	TGTGCCAGCAGCAGTATGACAGGCCCCAATTCACCCCTCCACTTT	CASSSMTGPNSPLHF
NA	TRBD1	TRBV3-1	TRBJ2-1	TGTGCCAGCAGCCCGGACAGGGGGCGTTACAATGAGCAGTTCTTC	CASSPDRGRYNEQFF
NA	NA	TRBV29-1	TRBJ2-3	TGCAGCGAAGGCGACACAGATACGCAGTATTTT	CSEGDTDTQYF
NA	NA	TRBV3-1	TRBJ2-2	TGTGCCAGCAGCCAAGGTGGGGAGGGGGAGCTGTTTTTT	CASSQGGEGELFF
NA	NA	TRBV12-5	TRBJ2-1	TGTGCTAGTGCCCGAGGGGGGGGCTGGAGCTCCTACAATGAGCAGTTCTTC	CASARGGGWSSYNEQFF
NA	TRBD2	TRBV10-3	TRBJ2-1	TGTGCCATCAGACCATTTGGGCTAGCGGAAGTCTACAATGAGCAGTTCTTC	CAIRPFGLAEVYNEQFF
NA	NA	TRBV5-6	TRBJ1-6	TGTGCCAGCAGCTTGGCTGGAGTCTATAATTCACCCCTCCACTTT	CASSLAGVYNSPLHF
NA	NA	TRBV3-1	TRBJ2-1	TGTGCCAGCAGCCAAGATAGGCATGAGCAGTTCTTC	CASSQDRHEQFF
once	TRBD1	TRBV30	TRBJ2-3	TGTGCCTGGAGTCTATCCGACAGGGGAACGCAGTATTTT	CAWSLSDRGTQYF